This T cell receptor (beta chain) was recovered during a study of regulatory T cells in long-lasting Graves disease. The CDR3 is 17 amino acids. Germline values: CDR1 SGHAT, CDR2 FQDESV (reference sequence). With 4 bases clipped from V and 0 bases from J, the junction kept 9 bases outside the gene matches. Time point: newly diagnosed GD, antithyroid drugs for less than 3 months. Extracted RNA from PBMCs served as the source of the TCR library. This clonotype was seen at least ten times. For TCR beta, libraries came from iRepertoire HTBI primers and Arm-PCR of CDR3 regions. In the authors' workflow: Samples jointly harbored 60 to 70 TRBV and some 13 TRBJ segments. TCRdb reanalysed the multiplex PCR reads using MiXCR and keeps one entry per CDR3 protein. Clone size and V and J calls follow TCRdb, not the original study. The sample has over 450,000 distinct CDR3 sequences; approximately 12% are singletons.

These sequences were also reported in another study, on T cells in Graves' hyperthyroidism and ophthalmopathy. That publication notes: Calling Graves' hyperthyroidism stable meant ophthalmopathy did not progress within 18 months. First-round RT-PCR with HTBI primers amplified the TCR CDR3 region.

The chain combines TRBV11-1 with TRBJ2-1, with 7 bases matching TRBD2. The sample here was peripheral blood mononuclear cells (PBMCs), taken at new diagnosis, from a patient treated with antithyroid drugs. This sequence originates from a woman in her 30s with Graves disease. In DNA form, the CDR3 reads TGTGCCAGCAGCTCTATCATAGCGGGTCTCTCCTACAATGAGCAGTTCTTC. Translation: CASSSIIAGLSYNEQFF.